The clone carrying this T cell receptor beta chain was detected a few times. Antigen: not known. The sample belongs to a study of response to subunit inactivated influenza vaccine. General study points: The authors put forward the suggestion that each seasonal influenza vaccination may bring in only a limited number of new T cells.

Germline V gene data show CDR1 as SGHTA and CDR2 as FQGTGA. J lost 3 bases, V lost 7 bases, and 6 bases had no gene match. This CDR3 contains 14 residues. TCRdb used MiXCR to reprocess the RT-PCR reads, holding one entry per CDR3 protein. The table has more than 450,000 distinct CDR3 sequences, approximately 7.7% seen once; the top ten hold 10% to 15%. The sample in question was PBMCs from blood, obtained less than 30 months after vaccination. The receptor's source is a man aged 45 to 75 who received an inactivated influenza vaccine. The rearrangement uses TRBV7-3 and TRBJ2-7; 10 bases agree with TRBD2. The CDR3: CASNFLAGDYEQYF. CDR3 sequence (DNA): TGTGCCAGCAACTTCCTAGCGGGAGACTACGAGCAGTACTTC.